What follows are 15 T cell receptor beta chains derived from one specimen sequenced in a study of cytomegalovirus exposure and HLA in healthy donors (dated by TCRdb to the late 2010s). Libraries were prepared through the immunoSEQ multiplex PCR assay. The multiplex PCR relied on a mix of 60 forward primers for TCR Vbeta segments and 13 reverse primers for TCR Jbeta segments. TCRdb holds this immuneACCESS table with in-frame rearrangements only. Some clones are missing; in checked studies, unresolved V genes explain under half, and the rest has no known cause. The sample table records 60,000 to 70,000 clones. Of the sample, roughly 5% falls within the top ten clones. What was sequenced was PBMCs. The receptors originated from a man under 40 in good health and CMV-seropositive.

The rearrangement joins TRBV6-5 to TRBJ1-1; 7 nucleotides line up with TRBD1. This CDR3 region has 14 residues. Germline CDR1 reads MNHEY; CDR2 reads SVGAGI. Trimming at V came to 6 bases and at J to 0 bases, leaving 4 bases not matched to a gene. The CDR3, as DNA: TGTGCCAGCAGAGGGGGCGGGGTGAACACTGAAGCTTTCTTT. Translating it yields CASRGGGVNTEAFF.

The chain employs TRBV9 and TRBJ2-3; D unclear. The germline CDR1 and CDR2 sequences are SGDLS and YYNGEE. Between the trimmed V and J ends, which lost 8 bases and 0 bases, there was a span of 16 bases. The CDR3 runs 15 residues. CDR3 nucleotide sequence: TGTGCCAGTTCCTTTGGGCAGCCTAGCACAGATACGCAGTATTTT. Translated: CASSFGQPSTDTQYF. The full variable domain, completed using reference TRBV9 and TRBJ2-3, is DSGVTQTPKHLITATGQRVTLRCSPRSGDLSVYWYQQSLDQGLQFLIQYYNGEERAKGNILERFSAQQFPDLHSELNLSSLELGDSALYFCASSFGQPSTDTQYFGPGTRLTVL.

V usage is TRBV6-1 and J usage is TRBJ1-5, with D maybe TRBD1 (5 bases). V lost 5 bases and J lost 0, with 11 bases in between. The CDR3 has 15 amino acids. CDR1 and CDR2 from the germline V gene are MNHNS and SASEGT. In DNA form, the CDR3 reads TGTGCCAGCAGTCTCCAGGGTAATAGCAATCAGCCCCAGCATTTT. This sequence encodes CASSLQGNSNQPQHF.

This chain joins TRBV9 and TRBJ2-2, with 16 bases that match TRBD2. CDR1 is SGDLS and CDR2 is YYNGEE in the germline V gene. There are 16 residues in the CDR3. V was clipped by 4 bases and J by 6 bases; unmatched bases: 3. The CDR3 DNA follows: TGTGCCAGCAGCCCCGGGACTAGCGGGAGGGCCGGGGAGCTGTTTTTT. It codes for CASSPGTSGRAGELFF.

The CDR3 DNA reads TGTGCCAGCAGTGCCCAGCGGGAAACCTACAATGAGCAGTTCTTC. It is translated as CASSAQRETYNEQFF. V and J are TRBV6-4 and TRBJ2-1, with 7 bases matching TRBD2. The CDR3 is made up of 15 amino acids. From germline, CDR1 is MRHNA and CDR2 SNTAGT. V gave up 4 bases and J gave up 2 bases; unmatched junction bases: 5.

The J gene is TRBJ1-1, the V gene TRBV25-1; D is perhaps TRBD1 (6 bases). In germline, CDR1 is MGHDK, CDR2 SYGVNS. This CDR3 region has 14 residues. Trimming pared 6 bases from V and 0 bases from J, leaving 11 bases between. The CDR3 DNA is TGTGCCAGCAGCGGACAGACTATGAACACTGAAGCTTTCTTT. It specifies CASSGQTMNTEAFF.

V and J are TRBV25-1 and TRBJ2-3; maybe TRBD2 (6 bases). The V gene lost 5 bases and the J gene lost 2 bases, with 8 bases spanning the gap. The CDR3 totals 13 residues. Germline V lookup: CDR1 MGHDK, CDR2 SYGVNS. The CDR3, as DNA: TGTGCCAGCAGTCGGGAGATCACAGATACGCAGTATTTT. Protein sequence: CASSREITDTQYF.

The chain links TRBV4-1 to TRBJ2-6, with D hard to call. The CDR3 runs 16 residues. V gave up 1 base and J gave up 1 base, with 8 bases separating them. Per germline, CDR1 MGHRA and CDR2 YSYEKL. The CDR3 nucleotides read TGCGCCAGCAGCCAAGTGTTGAGGTCTGGGGCCAACGTCCTGACTTTC. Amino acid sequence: CASSQVLRSGANVLTF.

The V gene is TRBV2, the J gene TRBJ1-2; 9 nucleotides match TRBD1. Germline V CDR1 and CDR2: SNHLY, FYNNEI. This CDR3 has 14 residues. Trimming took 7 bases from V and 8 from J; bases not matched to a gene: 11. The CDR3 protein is CASTPGQGRWGYTF. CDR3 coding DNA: TGTGCCAGCACCCCAGGACAGGGGCGCTGGGGCTACACCTTC.

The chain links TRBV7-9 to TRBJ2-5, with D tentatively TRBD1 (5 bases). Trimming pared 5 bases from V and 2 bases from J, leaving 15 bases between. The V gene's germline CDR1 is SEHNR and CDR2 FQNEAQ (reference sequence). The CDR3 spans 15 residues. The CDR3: CASSTQGSPQETQYF. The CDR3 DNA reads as TGTGCCAGCAGCACCCAGGGCTCCCCACAAGAGACCCAGTACTTC.

CDR3 loop: CASSPQGGGYTF. CDR3 bases: TGTGCCAGCAGTCCCCAGGGCGGCGGCTACACCTTC. The chain links TRBV27 to TRBJ1-2; possible D gene TRBD1, 5 bases. The CDR3 contains 12 residues. The V end was cut by 5 bases, the J end by 8 bases, with 12 bases between. Looked up from germline, CDR1 is MNHEY and CDR2 is SMNVEV (reference sequence).

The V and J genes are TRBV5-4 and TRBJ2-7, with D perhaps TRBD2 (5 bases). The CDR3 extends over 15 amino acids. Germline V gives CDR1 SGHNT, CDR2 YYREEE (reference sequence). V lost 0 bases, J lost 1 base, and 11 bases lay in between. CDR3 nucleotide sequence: TGTGCCAGCAGCTTGGAGCTAGCCCAATCCTACGAGCAGTACTTC. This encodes CASSLELAQSYEQYF.

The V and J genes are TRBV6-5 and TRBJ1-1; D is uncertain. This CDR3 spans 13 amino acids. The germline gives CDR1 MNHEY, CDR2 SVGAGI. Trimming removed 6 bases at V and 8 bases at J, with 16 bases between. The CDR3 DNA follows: TGTGCCAGCAGATCCACGGCTAGCCGAGAAGCTTTCTTT. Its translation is CASRSTASREAFF.

For the CDR3, the DNA is TGCAGCGTTGCAGGTCCGGCAGGGGAGGGTGGCGGGGCGTACGAGCAGTACTTC. Protein: CSVAGPAGEGGGAYEQYF. The chain uses TRBV29-1 and TRBJ2-7, with D maybe TRBD2 (7 bases). Germline V gene sequence: CDR1 SQVTM, CDR2 ANQGSEA. The CDR3 consists of 18 residues. V was trimmed by 4 bases and J by 4 bases, leaving 29 bases between them.

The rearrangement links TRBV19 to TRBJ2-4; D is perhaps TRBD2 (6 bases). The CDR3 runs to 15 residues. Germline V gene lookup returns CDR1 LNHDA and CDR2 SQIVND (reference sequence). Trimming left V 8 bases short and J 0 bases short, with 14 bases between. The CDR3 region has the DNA TGTGCCAGTGCTGAGGAGGGTCTAGCCAAAAACATTCAGTACTTC. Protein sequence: CASAEEGLAKNIQYF.